This passage covers 2 T cell receptor beta chains from one sample sequenced in a study of blood T cell repertoires in COVID-19. Only in-frame clones appear in the TCRdb table, and some are missing; sequencing was by immunoSEQ multiplex PCR. The sample carries around 300,000 clones, about nine tenths recorded once. The sequenced sample was PBMCs or T cells enriched from blood (not recorded which). These receptor sequences come from a woman in her thirties or forties who had recovered from COVID-19.

V and J are TRBV3-1 (or the pseudogene TRBV3-2) and TRBJ2-7, with 8 nucleotides matching TRBD2. The V gene's germline CDR1 is LGHDT and CDR2 YNNKEL (reference sequence). This CDR3 has 15 amino acids. V was clipped by 0 bases and J by 4 bases; unmatched bases: 5. The CDR3 sequence: CASSQDRLAGYEQYF. CDR3 sequence (DNA): TGTGCCAGCAGCCAAGATCGGCTAGCGGGTTACGAGCAGTACTTC.

This sequence joins TRBV7-2 and TRBJ2-1; 11 positions agree with TRBD2. From germline, CDR1 is SGHTA and CDR2 FQGNSA. This CDR3 spans 16 amino acids. The V gene end was trimmed by 6 bases and the J gene end by 4 bases; junction bases not matched to a gene: 8. The CDR3 coding sequence is TGTGCCAGCAGATCAACCGGGACTAGCGGATACAATGAGCAGTTCTTC. This sequence encodes CASRSTGTSGYNEQFF.